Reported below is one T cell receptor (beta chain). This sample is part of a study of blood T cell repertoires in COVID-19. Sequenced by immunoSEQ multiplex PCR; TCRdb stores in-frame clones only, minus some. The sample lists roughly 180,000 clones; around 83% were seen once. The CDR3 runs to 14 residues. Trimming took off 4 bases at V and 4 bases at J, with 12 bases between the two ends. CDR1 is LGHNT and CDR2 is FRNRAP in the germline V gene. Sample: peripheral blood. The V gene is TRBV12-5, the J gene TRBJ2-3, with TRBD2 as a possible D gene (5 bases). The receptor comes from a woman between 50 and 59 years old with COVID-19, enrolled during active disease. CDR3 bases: TGTGCTAGTGGTTGGGTGGACTTTCCAGATACGCAGTATTTT. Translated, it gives CASGWVDFPDTQYF.